This entry lists 30 T cell receptor beta chains sequenced from one sample in a study of T cell clonality in common variable immunodeficiency. Study-level results: In common variable immunodeficiency, TCR beta chains reportedly carried fewer deletions and N-nucleotide insertions.

No antigen has been identified for these receptors. Profiled with immunoSEQ multiplex PCR; TCRdb holds only in-frame clones, not every one. The sample counts fewer than 30,000 clones, none seen once; the ten largest own 2.5% to 3.5%. Material for sequencing was peripheral blood mononuclear cells. These receptor sequences come from a human donor with common variable immunodeficiency.

This clone has at least ten counts. The observed sequence ends 3 residues before the CDR3 terminus, with the missing tail filled in from the germline J gene. The genes are TRBV6-1 and TRBJ2-2; D not resolved. The length of the CDR3 is 15 residues. V was cut by 2 bases and J by 3 bases, with 10 bases left in between. The germline V gene encodes CDR1 MNHNS and CDR2 SASEGT. CDR3 DNA (partial): TGTGCCAGCAGTGAATCCGGCAGGCACACCGGGGAG. Amino acid sequence: CASSESGRHTGE. The whole CDR3 reads CASSESGRHTGELFF.

Ten or more counts support this clone. The read ends 3 residues before the CDR3 terminus; that terminus is restored from the germline J gene. The chain has TRBV6-1 and TRBJ1-5; TRBD1 matches 9 bases. This CDR3 region has 16 residues. Germline-derived CDR1 and CDR2 are MNHNS and SASEGT. V trimming: 4 bases; J trimming: 4 bases; junction bases outside the gene matches: 8. The DNA read from the CDR3 is TGTGCCAGCAGTGTGTCTCCCGGGACAGGGAATCAGCCC. Its protein product is CASSVSPGTGNQP. The entire CDR3 sequence reads CASSVSPGTGNQPQHF.

This clone was observed at least ten times. The CDR3 goes on 3 residues after the read ends, and that part is filled in from the germline J gene. V is TRBV5-1 and J is TRBJ2-2; possible D gene TRBD1, 6 bases. Per the germline V gene, CDR1 is SGHRS and CDR2 is YFSETQ. Trimming removed 3 bases from V and 7 bases from J, with 13 bases in between. This CDR3 comprises 14 residues. Here the CDR3 reads CASSWLGTSGELFF. CDR3 DNA (partial): TGCGCCAGCAGCTGGTTAGGGACAAGCGGGGAG.

This clone was recorded many times. The read terminates 3 residues before the CDR3 end, so the remaining end is supplied by the germline J gene. The rearrangement joins TRBV5-1 to TRBJ2-3; a possible D gene is TRBD2 (5 bases). V lost 0 bases and J lost 4, with 9 bases in between. Germline V gives CDR1 SGHRS, CDR2 YFSETQ. The CDR3 contains 14 residues. The CDR3 loop is CASSLGQAADTQYF. The part of the CDR3 DNA that was read is TGCGCCAGCAGCTTGGGACAAGCGGCAGATACG.

About this clone itself: The read comes to an end 3 residues before the CDR3 does, leaving the germline J gene to fill in the end. The chain couples TRBV2 to TRBJ2-1, with D uncertain. This CDR3 contains 14 residues. Germline CDR1 and CDR2: SNHLY and FYNNEI. Trimming took 8 bases from V and 8 from J, leaving 19 bases between them. The CDR3 spells CASLAVASGDEQFF. The CDR3 bases that were read are TGTGCCAGCCTGGCAGTAGCCTCTGGAGATGAG.

This clone was found many times. With the read ending 3 residues before the CDR3 end, the germline J gene is used to fill in that end. The chain carries TRBV6-1 and TRBJ2-7; TRBD1 matches 11 bases. Germline V gives CDR1 MNHNS, CDR2 SASEGT. Trimming at V came to 4 bases and at J to 4 bases, leaving 3 bases not matched to a gene. This CDR3 has 14 residues. CDR3 DNA (partial): TGTGCCAGCAGTGGGACAGGGGGCGGATACGAG. It is translated as CASSGTGGGYE. The full CDR3 reads CASSGTGGGYEQYF.

On this clone: The CDR3 end falls 3 residues outside the read, so it is completed with the germline J gene. The rearrangement links TRBV6-4 to TRBJ2-1; the match to TRBD2 covers 10 bases. The CDR3 totals 15 residues. CDR1 and CDR2 (germline): MRHNA, SNTAGT. Losses at the gene ends were 0 bases for V and 7 bases for J; bases not matched to a gene: 3. The CDR3 region is CASSDSILAGNEQFF. The covered CDR3 bases are TGTGCCAGCAGTGACTCGATACTAGCGGGGAATGAG.

In this sample, this clone turned up many times. The DNA ends 3 residues before the CDR3 does, and the rest of the CDR3 is filled in from the germline J gene. The chain joins TRBV5-5 to TRBJ1-5; 10 bases agree with TRBD1. CDR3 length equals 15 residues. Trimming at V came to 5 bases and at J to 5 bases, leaving 7 bases not matched to a gene. The germline gives CDR1 SGHKS, CDR2 YYEKEE (reference sequence). The CDR3 reads CASRPRTGGDQPQHF. The covered CDR3 bases are TGTGCCAGCAGACCCCGGACAGGGGGAGATCAGCCC.

This clone came up many times. The CDR3 goes on 3 residues after the read ends, and that part is filled in from the germline J gene. This rearrangement joins TRBV30 to TRBJ2-7; the D gene is possibly TRBD1 (6 bases). Germline lookup yields CDR1 GTSNPN and CDR2 SVGIG (reference sequence). The CDR3 consists of 12 residues. Trimming pared 2 bases from V and 3 bases from J, leaving 8 bases between. The CDR3 here is CAWSLQGYEQYF. CDR3 DNA (partial): TGTGCCTGGAGTCTACAGGGCTACGAG.

This clone was counted ten times or more. The read terminates 3 residues ahead of where the CDR3 ends, so the germline J gene completes it. This chain links TRBV18 with TRBJ1-5; TRBD1 aligns across 11 bases. This CDR3 has 16 amino acids. Germline CDR1 and CDR2: KGHSH and LQKENI. Trimming at V came to 0 bases and at J to 2 bases, leaving 0 bases not matched to a gene. CDR3 residues: CASSPPGQGGNQPQHF. CDR3 bases read: TGTGCCAGCTCACCACCGGGACAGGGGGGCAATCAGCCC.

A remark on this clone: The read comes to an end 3 residues before the CDR3 does, leaving the germline J gene to fill in the end. The J gene is TRBJ2-3, the V gene TRBV6-2 or TRBV6-3, with TRBD2 identical over 12 bases. After removal of 6 bases from V and 1 base from J, the junction contained 2 bases not matched to a gene. The CDR3 sequence is 15 residues long. CDR1 MNHEY and CDR2 SVGEGT come from the germline V gene. CDR3 DNA (partial): TGTGCCAGCAGACGACTAGCGGGAGGCACAGATACG. Protein: CASRRLAGGTDT. In full, the CDR3 reads CASRRLAGGTDTQYF.

This clone was seen ten or more times. Read data end 3 residues before the CDR3 end; the end is taken from the germline J gene. The chain is built from TRBV5-1 and TRBJ2-3, with 9 bases lining up with TRBD2. The CDR3 extends over 14 amino acids. With 4 bases clipped from V and 5 bases from J, the junction kept 5 bases outside the gene matches. The germline gives CDR1 SGHRS, CDR2 YFSETQ. The covered CDR3 bases are TGCGCCAGCAGCCTGGGACTAGCCGAAGATACG. Translating it yields CASSLGLAEDT. The complete CDR3 sequence is CASSLGLAEDTQYF.

This clone appeared a few times. The CDR3 end lies 3 residues beyond the end of the read and is filled in from the germline J gene. The chain joins TRBV18 to TRBJ1-2, with TRBD1 matching 8 bases. This CDR3 has 16 amino acids. CDR1 KGHSH and CDR2 LQKENI come from the germline V gene. V lost 2 bases and J lost 0; bases outside the gene matches: 5. CDR3 protein: CASSPAGGTANYGYTF. The sequenced part of the CDR3 DNA is TGTGCCAGCTCACCAGCAGGGGGCACAGCTAACTATGGC. Full variable domain (outside the CDR3, taken from reference TRBV18 and TRBJ1-2): NAGVMQNPRHLVRRRGQEARLRCSPMKGHSHVYWYRQLPEEGLKFMVYLQKENIIDESGMPKERFSAEFPKEGPSILRIQQVVRGDSAAYFCASSPAGGTANYGYTFGSGTRLTVV.

This clone was observed a few times. The CDR3 extends 3 residues past the end of the read, so its final part is completed from the germline J gene. The sample has other DNA sequences that encode this CDR3 too. The chain employs TRBV19 and TRBJ1-2; D might be TRBD1 (5 bases). Germline values: CDR1 LNHDA, CDR2 SQIVND (reference sequence). The CDR3 is 13 residues long. CDR3 residues: CASSFRGSGGYTF. The CDR3 DNA, read in part, is TGTGCCAGTAGTTTTCGGGGGTCCGGGGGC.

This clone was recorded many times. Read coverage stops 3 residues before the CDR3 terminus; the germline J gene supplies the remainder. The chain carries TRBV30 and TRBJ2-2, with a weak D call TRBD2 (6 bases). This CDR3 is built from 15 residues. Germline V lookup: CDR1 GTSNPN, CDR2 SVGIG (reference sequence). V was cut by 4 bases and J by 4 bases, with 16 bases left in between. The sequenced part of the CDR3 DNA is TGTGCCTGGAAATCCGGGACTCTTGCCACCGGGGAG. It is translated as CAWKSGTLATGE. The whole CDR3 region reads CAWKSGTLATGELFF.

This clone was seen at least ten times. The sequenced fragment ends 3 residues before the CDR3 boundary, so the rest is inferred from the germline J gene. This chain uses TRBV19 with TRBJ1-2; 8 bases match TRBD1. The trim removed 9 bases at V and 4 bases at J, leaving 4 bases unmatched. The CDR3 length is 12 residues. CDR1 is LNHDA, CDR2 SQIVND, per germline (reference sequence). This CDR3 is CASRQGSYGYTF. CDR3 bases read: TGTGCCAGCCGACAGGGGAGCTATGGC.

This clone was seen a few times. The sequenced fragment ends 3 residues before the CDR3 boundary, so the rest is inferred from the germline J gene. The chain has TRBV11-3 and TRBJ2-1, with D perhaps matching TRBD2 (6 bases). V was pared by 5 bases and J by 6 bases, with 14 bases between. CDR1 is SGHNT and CDR2 is YENEEA in the germline V gene. The CDR3 runs to 14 residues. The CDR3 reads CASSPRAGSNEQFF. The covered CDR3 bases are TGTGCCAGCAGCCCCCGGGCGGGGTCCAATGAG.

This clone has more than one count but fewer than ten. Coverage ceases 3 residues before the CDR3 finishes, and the germline J gene fills in the end. The gene calls are TRBV2 and TRBJ2-2, with D perhaps assigned TRBD1 or TRBD2 (6 bases each). The CDR3 has 13 amino acids. The germline V gene has CDR1 SNHLY and CDR2 FYNNEI. V was clipped by 7 bases and J by 7 bases, with 13 bases between them. CDR3 in amino acids: CASMIGGGGELFF. Partial CDR3 DNA: TGTGCCAGCATGATAGGGGGAGGCGGGGAG.

There are many counts of this clone. The DNA ends 3 residues before the CDR3 does, and the rest of the CDR3 is filled in from the germline J gene. J is TRBJ2-5 and V is TRBV19; 8 nucleotides align to TRBD2. This CDR3 is 13 amino acids long. After removal of 4 bases from V and 5 bases from J, the junction contained 3 bases not matched to a gene. Germline V gives CDR1 LNHDA, CDR2 SQIVND (reference sequence). The part of the CDR3 DNA that was read is TGTGCCAGTAGTACGGGAGGGGTCGAGACC. Translating it yields CASSTGGVET. The full CDR3 sequence reads CASSTGGVETQYF.

To note about this clone: The read finishes 3 residues shy of the CDR3 end, and the germline J gene is used to complete it. V is TRBV19 and J is TRBJ1-2, with unresolved D. The germline V gene has CDR1 LNHDA and CDR2 SQIVND (reference sequence). The germline V and J ends were trimmed by 5 bases and 7 bases, with 8 bases remaining between them. This CDR3 is 11 amino acids long. The CDR3 reads CASSLGGGYTF. CDR3 bases read: TGTGCCAGTAGTCTTGGCGGTGGC. Full variable domain (remainder filled in from reference TRBV19 and TRBJ1-2): DGGITQSPKYLFRKEGQNVTLSCEQNLNHDAMYWYRQDPGQGLRLIYYSQIVNDFQKGDIAEGYSVSREKKESFPLTVTSAQKNPTAFYLCASSLGGGYTFGSGTRLTVV.

This clone was counted ten times or more. CDR3 loop: CSASTSGRGPYEQYF. CDR3 DNA, as far as it was read: TGCAGTGCTAGCACTAGCGGGAGGGGCCCCTACGAG. The J gene is TRBJ2-7, the V gene TRBV20-1; TRBD2 matches at 13 bases. Read coverage stops 3 residues before the CDR3 terminus; the germline J gene supplies the remainder. V lost 3 bases to trimming and J lost 2 bases; unmatched junction nucleotides: 4. The CDR3 extends over 15 amino acids. The germline gives CDR1 DFQATT, CDR2 SNEGSKA (reference sequence).

The table lists this clone with many counts. The read comes to an end 3 residues before the CDR3 does, leaving the germline J gene to fill in the end. This chain connects TRBV30 to TRBJ1-3, with a tentative D call TRBD1 (6 bases). This CDR3 region has 14 residues. The germline V gene has CDR1 GTSNPN and CDR2 SVGIG (reference sequence). Trimming left V 0 bases short and J 2 bases short, with 8 bases between. The CDR3 bases that were read are TGTGCCTGGAGTGTACAGGGAACTGGAAACACC. It is translated as CAWSVQGTGNT. The CDR3 in its entirety is CAWSVQGTGNTIYF.

This clone was counted at least ten times. The read finishes 3 residues shy of the CDR3 end, and the germline J gene is used to complete it. The chain couples TRBV20-1 to TRBJ1-1; 12 nucleotides align to TRBD1. V trimming: 6 bases; J trimming: 3 bases; junction bases outside the gene matches: 5. The CDR3 totals 14 residues. Looked up from germline, CDR1 is DFQATT and CDR2 is SNEGSKA (reference sequence). The chain's CDR3 is CSAQGQGAYTEAFF. Incomplete CDR3 DNA: TGCAGTGCGCAGGGACAGGGGGCTTACACTGAA.

On this clone itself: Sequencing ends 3 residues short of the CDR3 end; the germline J gene provides the rest. The rearrangement links TRBV20-1 to TRBJ2-7, with D possibly matching TRBD2 (7 bases). V was trimmed by 2 bases and J by 2 bases, leaving 25 bases between them. This CDR3 has 18 amino acids. Germline loops: CDR1 DFQATT, CDR2 SNEGSKA (reference sequence). CDR3 region: CSARTRGGDLTLPYEQYF. The CDR3 bases that were read are TGCAGTGCTAGAACCAGGGGAGGGGACCTTACCCTCCCCTACGAG.

The sample holds many counts of this clone. The read falls 3 residues short of the CDR3 end, and the missing part is taken from the germline J gene. The chain employs TRBV10-1 and TRBJ2-3, with D possibly TRBD1 on 6 matching bases. This CDR3 contains 15 residues. The ends were cut back, 3 bases at V and 0 bases at J, with 10 bases in the middle. The germline V gene encodes CDR1 WNHNN and CDR2 SYGVQD (reference sequence). Incomplete CDR3 DNA: TGCGCCAGCAGTGACTCGGACAGAAGCACAGATACG. As protein: CASSDSDRSTDT. The whole CDR3 reads CASSDSDRSTDTQYF.

With regard to this clone: The read comes to an end 3 residues before the CDR3 does, leaving the germline J gene to fill in the end. The chain has TRBV11-2 and TRBJ1-1; possibly TRBD1 for D (6 bases). Trimming left V 4 bases short and J 1 base short, with 10 bases between. Germline lookup yields CDR1 SGHAT and CDR2 FQNNGV. This CDR3 region has 14 residues. The chain's CDR3 is CASSSLTGNTEAFF. The part of the CDR3 DNA that was read is TGTGCCAGCAGCTCATTGACAGGGAACACTGAA.

About this clone itself: The read comes to an end 3 residues before the CDR3 does, leaving the germline J gene to fill in the end. The rearrangement uses TRBV20-1 and TRBJ2-1; 8 positions agree with TRBD2. The CDR3 length is 16 residues. Germline V gene sequence: CDR1 DFQATT, CDR2 SNEGSKA (reference sequence). V lost 6 bases and J lost 3; bases outside the gene matches: 13. The CDR3 loop reads CSASFGSGRVYNEQFF. The CDR3 bases that were read are TGCAGTGCGAGTTTCGGAAGCGGGAGAGTCTACAATGAG.

Comment on this clone: With the read ending 3 residues before the CDR3 end, the germline J gene is used to fill in that end. The rearrangement uses TRBV19 and TRBJ2-3; TRBD2 agrees at 8 bases. The germline CDR1 and CDR2 sequences are LNHDA and SQIVND (reference sequence). With V trimmed by 4 bases and J by 3 bases, 6 bases remained unmatched. This CDR3 spans 15 amino acids. CDR3: CASSTTTSGTDTQYF. The sequenced CDR3 bases are TGTGCCAGTAGTACGACTACTAGCGGTACAGATACG.

This clone occurred many times. The sequence runs out 3 residues before the end of the CDR3; the remainder is reconstructed from the germline J gene. The genes are TRBV20-1 and TRBJ1-4; D perhaps matches TRBD1 (6 bases). The germline gives CDR1 DFQATT, CDR2 SNEGSKA (reference sequence). Trimming left V 0 bases short and J 2 bases short, with 16 bases between. The CDR3 extends over 17 amino acids. This chain's CDR3 is CSARDLRGISTNEKLFF. The covered CDR3 bases are TGCAGTGCTAGAGATCTAAGGGGGATCTCGACTAATGAAAAA.

This clone has just a few counts. The CDR3 end lies 3 residues beyond the end of the read and is filled in from the germline J gene. The rearrangement joins TRBV30 to TRBJ1-6; 8 nucleotides align to TRBD1. The CDR3 totals 12 residues. From germline, CDR1 is GTSNPN and CDR2 SVGIG (reference sequence). The CDR3 region is CAWDRGKSTLHF. The DNA read from the CDR3 is TGTGCCTGGGACAGGGGTAAGTCAACC.